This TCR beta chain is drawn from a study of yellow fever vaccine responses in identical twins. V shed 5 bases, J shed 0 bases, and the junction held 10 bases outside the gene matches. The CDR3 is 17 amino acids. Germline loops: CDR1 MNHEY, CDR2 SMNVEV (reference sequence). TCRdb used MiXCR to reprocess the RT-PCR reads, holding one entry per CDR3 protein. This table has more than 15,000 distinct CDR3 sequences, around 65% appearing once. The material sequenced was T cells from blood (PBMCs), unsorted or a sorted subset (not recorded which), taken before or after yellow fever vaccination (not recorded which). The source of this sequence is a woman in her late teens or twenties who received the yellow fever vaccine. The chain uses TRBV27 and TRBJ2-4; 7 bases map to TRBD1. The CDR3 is CASSLTGTAKAKNIQYF. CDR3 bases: TGTGCCAGCAGTCTCACCGGGACAGCGAAAGCCAAAAACATTCAGTACTTC.